This T cell receptor (beta chain) was captured by sequencing in a study of response to subunit inactivated influenza vaccine listed by TCRdb under 2018. General notes on the study: Deep quantitative T cell receptor repertoire profiling was used in the study to track responses to a trivalent subunit inactivated influenza vaccine.

A note on this clonotype: The antigen it recognizes is unknown. Base qualities were left out, and no much larger clone turns up one base away.

Counted from cysteine to phenylalanine, this CDR3 has 14 amino acids. The retained sequence is limited to the CDR3, 42 bases, with the frame set at the first base. Cut back by 4 bases and 1 base, the V and J ends lie 11 bases apart. The germline V gene sets CDR1 to SGHRS and CDR2 to YFSETQ. The research as a whole found: The authors suggested that each seasonal influenza vaccination may recruit only a limited number of new T cells.

Library preparation used RT-PCR. TCRdb names Illumina HiSeq 2500 as the instrument used. In-frame beta chains were kept once TCRdb had trimmed the public reads at Q25 with fastp and called clones with MiXCR. CDR3 protein duplicates are merged, each entry listing the most common genes and DNA. The sample includes approximately 520,000 distinct CDR3 sequences, with roughly 25% observed a single time. Together, the top ten hold approximately 1.9% of the sample. Recombination joined TRBV5-1 with TRBJ2-5; the best D guess is TRBD2, with 6 bases matching. Sequenced here: CD4+ T cells sorted from PBMCs, sampled less than 6 days after vaccination. The receptor was derived from a man aged 45-65 years who received an inactivated influenza vaccine. Donor details come from another sample of the same person, matched by shared clones. The CDR3 is CASSREDSQETQYF. The nucleotide sequence is given as TGCGCCAGCAGCAGGGAGGACTCCCAAGAGACCCAGTACTTC.